The present T cell receptor beta chain was sequenced within a study of graft-versus-host responses after intestinal transplantation. Study-wide points: GvH clones surfaced in recipient marrow, some emerging earlier in ileum or blood.

Turning to this clone: Its specificity is not known.

TCRdb's copy holds only in-frame clones and misses some; the assay was immunoSEQ multiplex PCR. The table records 15,000 to 20,000 clones, 75% to 85% of them present only once. The starting material, graft tissue, was processed to release intraepithelial and lamina propria lymphocytes. V lost 7 bases to trimming and J lost 3 bases; unmatched junction nucleotides: 9. The CDR3 has 16 amino acids. Germline CDR1 and CDR2: MNHEY and SMNVEV (reference sequence). The material sequenced was ileum tissue, taken approximately 110 days after intestinal transplant. The chain uses TRBV27 and TRBJ2-2, with 9 bases aligning to TRBD1. The source of this sequence is a human patient who received an intestinal transplant, so some T cells may come from the graft donor. This CDR3 is CASTIWGQGDTGELFF. The CDR3 DNA sequence: TGTGCCAGCACGATTTGGGGACAGGGTGACACCGGGGAGCTGTTTTTT.